This paragraph covers one TCR beta chain sequence. Its specificity is not known. This sample stems from a study of response to subunit inactivated influenza vaccine. The study's findings and limits: Authors suggested that a seasonal influenza vaccination recruits few new T cells each time.

The germline CDR1 and CDR2 sequences are LNHNV and YYDKDF (reference sequence). V lost 0 bases, J lost 0 bases, and 20 bases lay in between. The CDR3 loop spans 19 amino acids. TCRdb passed the RT-PCR reads through MiXCR, listing each CDR3 protein once. The sample lists hundreds of thousands of distinct CDR3 sequences, around 13% occurring once. The input for sequencing was PBMCs from blood, taken around two weeks before vaccination. V usage is TRBV15 and J usage is TRBJ2-5, with a tentative D call TRBD2 (7 bases). This clonotype was obtained from a man in his forties or fifties who received an inactivated influenza vaccine. Here the CDR3 reads CATSRDGPGGMRYQETQYF. In DNA form, the CDR3 reads TGTGCCACCAGCAGAGACGGCCCGGGGGGCATGCGGTACCAAGAGACCCAGTACTTC.